The rows below give T cell receptor beta chains drawn from one sample of a study of Ad26.COV2.S vaccination and SARS-CoV-2 variants. Repertoires were generated with immunoSEQ multiplex PCR, while TCRdb's copy carries only in-frame clones and drops some. The table records 300,000 to 350,000 clones, around 89% of them present only once. Source: peripheral blood, taken in a trial of Ad26.COV2.S vaccine versus placebo. Receptors were obtained from a person aged 18 to 59 who received the Ad26.COV2.S COVID-19 vaccine or a placebo. Both conserved end residues are part of each CDR3. The D gene is left open where the match is weak. Size tells how often a clone was seen (once, few, many) or the class of an expanded clone, and some rows leave it out.

d_call	v_call	j_call	clone_size	cdr3_length	cdr3_aa	cdr3_nt
TRBD2	TRBV6-6	TRBJ2-7	.	14	CASRTGLGTYEQYF	TGTGCCAGCAGGACGGGACTAGGGACCTACGAGCAGTACTTC
.	TRBV11-1	TRBJ2-7	.	15	CASSLGYEGRYEQYF	TGTGCCAGCAGCTTAGGATACGAGGGGCGGTACGAGCAGTACTTC
TRBD1	TRBV11-2	TRBJ2-1	.	15	CASSDGQGPYNEQFF	TGTGCCAGCAGCGACGGACAGGGGCCGTACAATGAGCAGTTCTTC
.	TRBV21-1	TRBJ1-4	.	14	CASISSEIPEKLFF	TGTGCCAGCATCTCTTCGGAGATCCCTGAAAAACTGTTTTTT
.	TRBV15	TRBJ2-5	.	14	CATSTGLARETQYF	TGTGCCACCAGCACGGGCCTAGCAAGGGAGACCCAGTACTTC
.	TRBV28	TRBJ2-7	.	11	CASSHDYEQYF	TGTGCCAGCAGTCATGACTACGAGCAGTACTTC
TRBD1	TRBV5-1	TRBJ1-5	.	15	CASSLTGQGHQPQHF	TGCGCCAGCAGCTTGACTGGACAGGGGCATCAGCCCCAGCATTTT
TRBD2	TRBV9	TRBJ2-7	.	14	CASSYIAGTGEQYF	TGTGCCAGCAGCTATATAGCGGGGACGGGCGAGCAGTACTTC
TRBD1	TRBV6-1	TRBJ2-2	.	16	CASSVNTGGSTGELFF	TGTGCCAGCAGTGTTAACACAGGGGGTAGCACCGGGGAGCTGTTTTTT
TRBD2	TRBV4-1	TRBJ2-5	once	18	CASSPTSGSAANQETQYF	TGCGCCAGCAGCCCCACTAGCGGGAGTGCCGCTAACCAAGAGACCCAGTACTTC
.	TRBV27	TRBJ1-5	.	14	CASSLKGTGQPQHF	TGTGCCAGCAGTTTAAAGGGGACGGGTCAGCCCCAGCATTTT
.	TRBV11-2	TRBJ2-7	.	14	CASSLVPASYEQYF	TGTGCCAGCAGCTTAGTTCCAGCTTCCTACGAGCAGTACTTC
.	TRBV12-3/TRBV12-4	TRBJ1-1	.	13	CASSLVREAEAFF	TGTGCCAGCAGTTTAGTCAGGGAAGCTGAAGCTTTCTTT
.	TRBV9	TRBJ2-7	once	14	CASSVGGDSYEQYF	TGTGCCAGCAGCGTAGGCGGGGACTCCTACGAGCAGTACTTC
TRBD1	TRBV27	TRBJ2-7	.	13	CASSRQGTYEQYF	TGTGCCAGCAGTCGACAGGGTACCTACGAGCAGTACTTC
.	TRBV27	TRBJ1-5	.	14	CASSLSISNQPQHF	TGTGCCAGCAGTTTATCGATTAGCAATCAGCCCCAGCATTTT
TRBD1	TRBV11-1	TRBJ1-1	few	14	CASSFYGQDTEAFF	TGTGCCAGCAGCTTCTACGGACAGGACACTGAAGCTTTCTTT
.	TRBV30	TRBJ1-4	.	14	CAWSPEPTNEKLFF	TGTGCCTGGAGCCCGGAACCAACTAATGAAAAACTGTTTTTT
.	TRBV7-9	TRBJ2-2	.	11	CASSPTGELFF	TGTGCCAGCAGTCCCACCGGGGAGCTGTTTTTT
.	TRBV7-9	TRBJ2-3	once	12	CASSPATDTQYF	TGTGCCAGCTCTCCGGCCACAGATACGCAGTATTTT
TRBD2	TRBV6-6	TRBJ2-5	.	16	CASSTTTSGGSETQYF	TGTGCCAGCAGCACGACGACTAGCGGGGGCTCAGAGACCCAGTACTTC
.	TRBV28	TRBJ1-4	once	16	CASSLPSAGPNEKLFF	TGTGCCAGCAGCTTGCCCTCCGCCGGACCGAATGAAAAACTGTTTTTT
.	TRBV5-4	TRBJ2-2	.	14	CASSLRGSTGELFF	TGTGCCAGCAGCTTGAGGGGGAGTACCGGGGAGCTGTTTTTT
.	TRBV12-3/TRBV12-4	TRBJ2-3	few	12	CASSRGGDTQYF	TGTGCCAGCAGCAGAGGTGGAGATACGCAGTATTTT
TRBD2	TRBV27	TRBJ2-1	.	14	CASSSNGLAGEQFF	TGTGCCAGCAGTTCCAACGGACTAGCGGGGGAGCAGTTCTTC
TRBD1	TRBV7-9	TRBJ2-7	.	16	CASSLLLGTGYDEQYF	TGTGCCAGCAGCCTTTTACTCGGGACAGGGTACGACGAGCAGTACTTC